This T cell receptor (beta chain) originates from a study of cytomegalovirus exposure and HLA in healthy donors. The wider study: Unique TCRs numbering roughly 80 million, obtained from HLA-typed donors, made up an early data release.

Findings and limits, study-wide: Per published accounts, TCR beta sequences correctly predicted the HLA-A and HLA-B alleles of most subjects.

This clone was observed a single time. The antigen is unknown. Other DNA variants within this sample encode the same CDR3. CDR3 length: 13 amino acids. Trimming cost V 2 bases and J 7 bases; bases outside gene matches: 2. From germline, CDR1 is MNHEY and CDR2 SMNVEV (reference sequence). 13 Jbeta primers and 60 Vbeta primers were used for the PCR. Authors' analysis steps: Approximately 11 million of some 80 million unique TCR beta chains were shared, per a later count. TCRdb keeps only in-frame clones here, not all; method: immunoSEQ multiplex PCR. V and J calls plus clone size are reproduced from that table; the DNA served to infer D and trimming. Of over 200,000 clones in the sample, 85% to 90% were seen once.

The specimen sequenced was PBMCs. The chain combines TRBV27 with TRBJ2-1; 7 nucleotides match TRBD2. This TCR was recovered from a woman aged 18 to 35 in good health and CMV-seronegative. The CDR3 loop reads CASSLREGNEQFF. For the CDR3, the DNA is TGTGCCAGCAGTTTAAGGGAGGGGAATGAGCAGTTCTTC.